These 23 T cell receptor beta chains came from one sample sequenced in a study of T cell changes during pregnancy in multiple sclerosis. Sequenced by immunoSEQ multiplex PCR; TCRdb stores in-frame clones only, minus some. The sample holds 90,000 or so clones, approximately 90% seen once. The sample here was peripheral blood, taken in the first trimester of pregnancy. The receptors were sampled from a female donor in good health, enrolled as a control in a pregnancy study.

The chain is built from TRBV11-3 and TRBJ1-6; 9 positions agree with TRBD1. The CDR3 extends over 14 amino acids. Trimming removed 5 bases from V and 7 bases from J; junction bases left unmatched: 3. CDR1 and CDR2 (germline): SGHNT, YENEEA. CDR3 protein: CASSAGTGNSPLHF. The CDR3 nucleotides are TGTGCCAGCAGCGCCGGGACAGGGAATTCACCCCTCCACTTT. Together with reference TRBV11-3 and TRBJ1-6, the CDR3 gives the full variable domain: EAGVVQSPRYKIIEKKQPVAFWCNPISGHNTLYWYLQNLGQGPELLIRYENEEAVDDSQLPKDRFSAERLKGVDSTLKIQPAELGDSAVYLCASSAGTGNSPLHFGNGTRLTVT.

The chain employs TRBV10-3 and TRBJ1-2; D possibly corresponds to TRBD1 (6 bases). The CDR3 contains 14 residues. Trimming removed 6 bases from V and 3 bases from J, with 14 bases in between. Per the germline V gene, CDR1 is ENHRY and CDR2 is SYGVKD. The CDR3 region is CAIREGGKDYGYTF. The CDR3 region has the DNA TGTGCCATCAGGGAGGGGGGCAAGGACTATGGCTACACCTTC.

V and J are TRBV25-1 and TRBJ2-6; no reliable D call. This CDR3 region has 13 residues. V lost 8 bases to trimming and J lost 1 base, with 6 bases between them. Per germline, CDR1 MGHDK and CDR2 SYGVNS. This CDR3 is CASQMSGANVLTF. In DNA, the CDR3 is TGTGCCAGCCAAATGTCTGGGGCCAACGTCCTGACTTTC.

The chain joins TRBV10-3 to TRBJ2-7; TRBD2 agrees at 7 bases. CDR1 ENHRY and CDR2 SYGVKD come from the germline V gene. V gave up 6 bases and J gave up 5 bases; unmatched junction bases: 10. CDR3 size: 14 residues. The CDR3: CAISPMGGLDEQYF. The CDR3 DNA sequence: TGTGCCATCAGCCCCATGGGGGGGTTAGACGAGCAGTACTTC.

The V gene is TRBV6-5, the J gene TRBJ1-5; D gene uncertain. V lost 2 bases to trimming and J lost 6 bases, with 8 bases between them. Germline V gene sequence: CDR1 MNHEY, CDR2 SVGAGI. There are 13 residues in the CDR3. The CDR3 protein is CASSYLRGQPQHF. CDR3 DNA: TGTGCCAGCAGTTACCTTAGAGGTCAGCCCCAGCATTTT.

V is TRBV11-1 and J is TRBJ2-1, with 7 bases identical to TRBD1. V lost 5 bases and J lost 4; bases outside the gene matches: 5. CDR3 size: 14 residues. Per the germline V gene, CDR1 is SGHAT and CDR2 is FQDESV (reference sequence). The CDR3 reads CASSPGGVYNEQFF. In DNA form, the CDR3 reads TGTGCCAGCAGCCCAGGGGGAGTGTACAATGAGCAGTTCTTC.

This sequence joins TRBV5-1 and TRBJ1-1; 10 bases match TRBD1. This CDR3 has 15 residues. V was pared by 4 bases and J by 6 bases, with 9 bases of the junction left unmatched. Germline V gene lookup returns CDR1 SGHRS and CDR2 YFSETQ. The CDR3 sequence is CASSQPGQGYAEAFF. For the CDR3, the DNA is TGCGCCAGCAGCCAACCGGGACAGGGGTACGCTGAAGCTTTCTTT. Based on the CDR3 plus reference TRBV5-1 and TRBJ1-1, the full variable domain is KAGVTQTPRYLIKTRGQQVTLSCSPISGHRSVSWYQQTPGQGLQFLFEYFSETQRNKGNFPGRFSGRQFSNSRSEMNVSTLELGDSALYLCASSQPGQGYAEAFFGQGTRLTVV.

V usage is TRBV7-2 and J usage is TRBJ1-1; D might be TRBD1 (5 bases). V lost 5 bases, J lost 5 bases, and 15 bases lay in between. The CDR3 runs 14 residues. Germline values: CDR1 SGHTA, CDR2 FQGNSA. The chain's CDR3 is CASSRDSLLTEAFF. For the CDR3, the DNA is TGTGCCAGCAGCCGAGACAGCCTCCTAACTGAAGCTTTCTTT.

The genes are TRBV28 and TRBJ1-1; 7 bases map to TRBD1. The CDR3 spans 9 residues. Per the germline V gene, CDR1 is MDHEN and CDR2 is SYDVKM. CDR3 nucleotides: TGTGAAAGGGGGCTTCGAGCTTTCTTT. This sequence encodes CERGLRAFF.

The DNA for the CDR3 is TGTGCCAGTAGTATAGGGGTGGGGGCCGGCGGGGAGCTGTTTTTT. It encodes CASSIGVGAGGELFF. The chain links TRBV19 to TRBJ2-2; a possible D gene is TRBD1 (6 bases). CDR3 length: 15 residues. Trimming left V 1 base short and J 7 bases short, with 13 bases between. Germline CDR1 and CDR2: LNHDA and SQIVND (reference sequence). The full variable domain, its missing parts supplied by reference TRBV19 and TRBJ2-2, is DGGITQSPKYLFRKEGQNVTLSCEQNLNHDAMYWYRQDPGQGLRLIYYSQIVNDFQKGDIAEGYSVSREKKESFPLTVTSAQKNPTAFYLCASSIGVGAGGELFFGEGSRLTVL.

V usage is TRBV5-6 and J usage is TRBJ1-1, with TRBD1 as a possible D gene (5 bases). Per germline, CDR1 SGHDT and CDR2 YYEEEE. V was clipped by 4 bases and J by 2 bases, with 12 bases between them. This CDR3 is 14 amino acids long. CDR3 sequence reads: CASSRPGYNTEAFF. As DNA, the CDR3 is TGTGCCAGCAGCCGCCCAGGGTACAACACTGAAGCTTTCTTT.

The chain recombines TRBV27 with TRBJ2-4, with D perhaps matching TRBD1 (5 bases). CDR1 and CDR2 from the germline V gene are MNHEY and SMNVEV (reference sequence). This CDR3 has 14 residues. The V gene lost 8 bases and the J gene lost 2 bases, with 13 bases spanning the gap. The DNA of the CDR3 is TGTGCCAGCGGACAACCTTTAACCAAAAACATTCAGTACTTC. It encodes CASGQPLTKNIQYF.

This chain's CDR3 is CASSLSPSGRSEGYTF. CDR3 DNA: TGTGCCAGCAGCTTATCCCCCTCGGGTCGATCGGAAGGCTACACCTTC. The rearrangement uses TRBV7-2 and TRBJ1-2; no reliable D call. Germline assignment: CDR1 SGHTA and CDR2 FQGNSA. V lost 2 bases and J 8 bases, leaving 21 bases between the germline ends. The CDR3 runs to 16 residues.

Here the CDR3 DNA reads TGCGCCAGCAGCCAAGATCGGGGGGTTGGGAACACCATATATTTT. Translated: CASSQDRGVGNTIYF. The chain has TRBV4-3 and TRBJ1-3; a weak D match, TRBD1 (5 bases). The CDR3 sequence is 15 residues long. Germline V CDR1 and CDR2: LGHNA, YSLEER. The V and J ends lost 0 bases and 7 bases respectively, with 13 bases between them.

This chain connects TRBV2 to TRBJ1-2; D is undetermined. V was cut by 4 bases and J by 6 bases, with 18 bases left in between. Germline V gene lookup returns CDR1 SNHLY and CDR2 FYNNEI. The CDR3 is 15 amino acids. CDR3 coding DNA: TGTGCCAGCAGTGTTTTCCCAGCGTCAGTTCATGGCTACACCTTC. It encodes CASSVFPASVHGYTF.

Written as DNA, the CDR3 is TGTGCCACCAGCAGGACTAGCGGGGGGACAGATACGCAGTATTTT. Translation: CATSRTSGGTDTQYF. The chain employs TRBV15 and TRBJ2-3; 13 nucleotides agree with TRBD2. CDR3 length: 15 amino acids. Unmatched junction bases numbered 0, after V lost 3 bases and J lost 3 bases. The germline CDR1 and CDR2 sequences are LNHNV and YYDKDF (reference sequence). The full variable domain, in which reference TRBV15 and TRBJ2-3 provide the parts outside the CDR3, is DAMVIQNPRYQVTQFGKPVTLSCSQTLNHNVMYWYQQKSSQAPKLLFHYYDKDFNNEADTPDNFQSRRPNTSFCFLDIRSPGLGDTAMYLCATSRTSGGTDTQYFGPGTRLTVL.

The V gene is TRBV5-1, the J gene TRBJ1-5, with a tentative D call TRBD1 (5 bases). CDR3 length: 15 residues. From germline, CDR1 is SGHRS and CDR2 YFSETQ. V was clipped by 4 bases and J by 4 bases, with 15 bases between them. CDR3 bases: TGCGCCAGCAGCCAAGCAGGGTTGAGGAATCAGCCCCAGCATTTT. It translates to CASSQAGLRNQPQHF.

The DNA of the CDR3 is TGTGCCAGCAGCTTATGGTCGGGGATTTACTACAATGAGCAGTTCTTC. It specifies CASSLWSGIYYNEQFF. The chain combines TRBV7-8 with TRBJ2-1; D is possibly TRBD2 (5 bases). In germline, CDR1 is SGHVS, CDR2 FQNEAQ. The ends were cut back, 2 bases at V and 3 bases at J, with 14 bases in the middle. The CDR3 is made up of 16 amino acids. The complete variable domain, with remaining parts taken from reference TRBV7-8 and TRBJ2-1, reads GAGVSQSPRYKVAKRGQDVALRCDPISGHVSLFWYQQALGQGPEFLTYFQNEAQLDKSGLPSDRFFAERPEGSVSTLKIQRTQQEDSAVYLCASSLWSGIYYNEQFFGPGTRLTVL.

In DNA, the CDR3 is TGTGCCAGCAGCCAAGGCCGGGACAGGGGGCTCTTCCCGAGCTCCTACAATGAGCAGTTCTTC. Translation: CASSQGRDRGLFPSSYNEQFF. The J gene is TRBJ2-1, the V gene TRBV4-2; 12 bases match TRBD1. The CDR3 has 21 amino acids. Per the germline V gene, CDR1 is LGHNA and CDR2 is YNFKEQ. Trimming removed 1 base from V and 0 bases from J; junction bases left unmatched: 13.

The chain couples TRBV29-1 to TRBJ2-7; 10 bases align to TRBD1. The germline CDR1 and CDR2 sequences are SQVTM and ANQGSEA. V gave up 7 bases and J gave up 4 bases; unmatched junction bases: 7. This CDR3 spans 13 amino acids. The CDR3: CSAAGDRGYEQYF. The CDR3 bases are TGCAGCGCCGCCGGGGACAGGGGATACGAGCAGTACTTC.

This clone has just one count. The chain couples TRBV5-1 to TRBJ1-1, with unresolved D. V was cut by 6 bases and J by 4 bases, with 13 bases left in between. This CDR3 has 13 amino acids. The germline V gene has CDR1 SGHRS and CDR2 YFSETQ. The CDR3 protein is CASTAEGGTEAFF. The CDR3 nucleotides read TGCGCCAGCACCGCCGAGGGAGGCACTGAAGCTTTCTTT.

The V call is TRBV4-3, the J call TRBJ2-7, with D perhaps TRBD2 (5 bases). This CDR3 has 14 residues. Deletions cut 0 bases from V and 3 bases from J, with 9 bases between. From germline, CDR1 is LGHNA and CDR2 YSLEER. In DNA, the CDR3 is TGCGCCAGCAGCCAAGATATCCGGGGCTACGAGCAGTACTTC. Amino acid sequence: CASSQDIRGYEQYF.

The chain has TRBV13 and TRBJ2-6; D is perhaps TRBD1 (6 bases). Germline V gives CDR1 PRHDT, CDR2 FYEKMQ (reference sequence). The germline V and J ends were trimmed by 5 bases and 1 base, with 18 bases remaining between them. The CDR3 runs 18 residues. CDR3 sequence: CASSQRRGVGSGANVLTF. CDR3 bases: TGTGCCAGCAGCCAACGCAGGGGAGTTGGATCTGGGGCCAACGTCCTGACTTTC.